Reported below is one T cell receptor (beta chain). Little can be read into the size of this beta chain, an off-target read in a library designed for alpha chains. This entry is derived from a study of spatial heterogeneity in lung cancer. TCRdb itself ran the 5' RACE reads through MiXCR, one entry per CDR3 protein. The repertoire holds nearly 4,500 distinct CDR3 sequences, about 22% seen once, with 20% to 25% in the top ten. Specified time point: sample taken at primary tumor resection. The input material, whole RNA from tumor, nontumor lung or frozen PBMC, was sequenced unsorted. Samples came from about 72 TRACERx patients with untreated early-stage lung cancer. V gave up 2 bases and J gave up 4 bases, with 20 bases separating them. Per germline, CDR1 SEHNR and CDR2 FQNEAQ (reference sequence). CDR3 length: 17 amino acids.

The J gene is TRBJ1-2, the V gene TRBV7-9, with D perhaps matching TRBD1 (5 bases). The origin of this receptor is a female donor with early-stage non-small cell lung cancer. Sample: normal lung tissue next to the tumor, taken at surgery. The CDR3 bases are TGTGCCAGCAGCTTAACCCCCCGGGGTCGAGGGGTCTATGGCTACACCTTC. Translating gives CASSLTPRGRGVYGYTF.